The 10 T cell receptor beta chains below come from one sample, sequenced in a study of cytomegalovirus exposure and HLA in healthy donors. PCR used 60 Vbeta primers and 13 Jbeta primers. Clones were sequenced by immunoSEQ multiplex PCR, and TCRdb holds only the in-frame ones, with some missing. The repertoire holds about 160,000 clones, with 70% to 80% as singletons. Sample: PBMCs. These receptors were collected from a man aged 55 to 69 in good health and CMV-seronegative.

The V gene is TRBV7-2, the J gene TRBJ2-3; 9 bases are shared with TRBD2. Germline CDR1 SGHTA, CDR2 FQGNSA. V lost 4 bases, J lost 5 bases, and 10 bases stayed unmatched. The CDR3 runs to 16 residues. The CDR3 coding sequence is TGTGCCAGCAGCTACCTTAGCGGGGGAGCAGGAGATACGCAGTATTTT. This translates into CASSYLSGGAGDTQYF.

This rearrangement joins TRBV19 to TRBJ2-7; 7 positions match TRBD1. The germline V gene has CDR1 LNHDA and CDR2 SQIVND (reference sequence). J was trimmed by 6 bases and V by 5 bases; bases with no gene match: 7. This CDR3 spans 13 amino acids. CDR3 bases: TGTGCCAGTAGTTCGCTTACAGGGGTCGAGCAGTACTTC. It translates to CASSSLTGVEQYF.

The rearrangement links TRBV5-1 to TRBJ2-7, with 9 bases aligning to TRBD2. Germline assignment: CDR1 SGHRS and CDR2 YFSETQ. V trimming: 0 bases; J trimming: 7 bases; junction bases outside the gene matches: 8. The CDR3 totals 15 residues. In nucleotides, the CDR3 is TGCGCCAGCAGCTTGGAGGCGGGGGGGATTGGTGAGCAGTACTTC. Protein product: CASSLEAGGIGEQYF.

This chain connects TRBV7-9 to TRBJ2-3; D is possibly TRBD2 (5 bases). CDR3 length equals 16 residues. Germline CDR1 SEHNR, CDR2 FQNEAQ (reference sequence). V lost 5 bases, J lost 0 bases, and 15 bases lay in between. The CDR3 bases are TGTGCCAGCAGCCCTATAGCGAGTTTCAGCACAGATACGCAGTATTTT. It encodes CASSPIASFSTDTQYF.

The CDR3 nucleotides read TGTGCCAGCAGCTTAGAGGCCGGGAGTTTGGAGACCCAGTACTTC. This codes for CASSLEAGSLETQYF. V is TRBV7-9 and J is TRBJ2-5, with D maybe TRBD2 (6 bases). The CDR3 loop spans 15 amino acids. Per germline, CDR1 SEHNR and CDR2 FQNEAQ (reference sequence). Trimming cost V 1 base and J 5 bases, with 14 bases left between them. Filled out from reference TRBV7-9 and TRBJ2-5, the complete variable domain reads DTGVSQNPRHKITKRGQNVTFRCDPISEHNRLYWYRQTLGQGPEFLTYFQNEAQLEKSRLLSDRFSAERPKGSFSTLEIQRTEQGDSAMYLCASSLEAGSLETQYFGPGTRLLVL.

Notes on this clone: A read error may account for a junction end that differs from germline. CDR3 amino acids: CVISVGTKETQYF. CDR3 bases: TGTGTCATCAGTGTAGGGACAAAAGAGACCCAGTACTTC. The chain joins TRBV10-3 to TRBJ2-5; a weak D match, TRBD1 (6 bases). The CDR3 runs 13 residues. Germline V gene lookup returns CDR1 ENHRY and CDR2 SYGVKD.

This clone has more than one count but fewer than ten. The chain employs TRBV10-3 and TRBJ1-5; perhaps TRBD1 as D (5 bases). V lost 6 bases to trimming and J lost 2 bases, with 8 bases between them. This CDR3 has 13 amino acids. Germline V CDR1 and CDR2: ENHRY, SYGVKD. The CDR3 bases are TGTGCCATCAGCCAGGGTGGCAATCAGCCCCAGCATTTT. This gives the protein CAISQGGNQPQHF.

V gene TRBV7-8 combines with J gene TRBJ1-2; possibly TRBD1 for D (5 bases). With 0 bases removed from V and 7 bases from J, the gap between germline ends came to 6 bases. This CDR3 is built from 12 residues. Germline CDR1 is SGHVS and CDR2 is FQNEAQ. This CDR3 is CASSLAQGGYTF. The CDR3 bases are TGTGCCAGCAGCTTAGCGCAGGGTGGCTACACCTTC. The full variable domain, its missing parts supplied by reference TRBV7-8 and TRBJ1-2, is GAGVSQSPRYKVAKRGQDVALRCDPISGHVSLFWYQQALGQGPEFLTYFQNEAQLDKSGLPSDRFFAERPEGSVSTLKIQRTQQEDSAVYLCASSLAQGGYTFGSGTRLTVV.

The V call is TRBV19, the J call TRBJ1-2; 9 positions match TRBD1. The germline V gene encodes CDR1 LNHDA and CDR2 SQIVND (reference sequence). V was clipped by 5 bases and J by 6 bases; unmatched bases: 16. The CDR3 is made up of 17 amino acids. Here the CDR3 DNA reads TGTGCCAGTAGTCGCCGGGACAGGGAGGTTATAAAGCATGGCTACACCTTC. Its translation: CASSRRDREVIKHGYTF. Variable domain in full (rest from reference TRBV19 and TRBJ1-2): DGGITQSPKYLFRKEGQNVTLSCEQNLNHDAMYWYRQDPGQGLRLIYYSQIVNDFQKGDIAEGYSVSREKKESFPLTVTSAQKNPTAFYLCASSRRDREVIKHGYTFGSGTRLTVV.

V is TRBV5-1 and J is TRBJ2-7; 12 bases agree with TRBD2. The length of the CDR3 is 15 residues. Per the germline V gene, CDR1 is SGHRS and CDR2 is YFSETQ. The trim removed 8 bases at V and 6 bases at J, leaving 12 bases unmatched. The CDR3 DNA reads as TGCGCCAGTAGGACTAGCGGGGTCCCGTCGGGCGAGCAGTACTTC. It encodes CASRTSGVPSGEQYF.